These 27 T cell receptor beta chains originate from one sample sequenced in a study of T cell responses to AZD1222 COVID-19 vaccine. Clones were sequenced by immunoSEQ multiplex PCR, and TCRdb holds only the in-frame ones, with some missing. The table records over 150,000 clones, over 80% of them present only once. The source was peripheral blood, collected 28 days after the second dose of the MenACWY control vaccine. The origin of the receptors is an adult who received the MenACWY meningococcal vaccine as a control.

The genes are TRBV2 and TRBJ2-5, with D unclear. This CDR3 is 11 amino acids long. Trimming left V 4 bases short and J 4 bases short, with 4 bases between. CDR1 is SNHLY and CDR2 is FYNNEI in the germline V gene. This CDR3 reads CASSGGETQYF. CDR3 nucleotides: TGTGCCAGCAGTGGAGGAGAGACCCAGTACTTC.

V usage is TRBV11-3 and J usage is TRBJ2-1; perhaps TRBD1 as D (6 bases). CDR1 and CDR2 from the germline V gene are SGHNT and YENEEA. The V gene lost 3 bases and the J gene lost 1 base, with 10 bases spanning the gap. The CDR3 has 15 residues. The CDR3: CASSFAGESYNEQFF. CDR3 DNA: TGTGCCAGCAGCTTTGCAGGGGAATCCTACAATGAGCAGTTCTTC.

J is TRBJ1-1 and V is TRBV20-1; D remains unclear. The CDR3 contains 11 residues. V gave up 5 bases and J gave up 1 base, with 5 bases separating them. Germline CDR1 and CDR2: DFQATT and SNEGSKA (reference sequence). CDR3 nucleotide sequence: TGCAGTGCTGTCAAGAACACTGAAGCTTTCTTT. Protein: CSAVKNTEAFF.

This clone was seen a few times. The chain employs TRBV6-5 and TRBJ2-3; a weak D match, TRBD1 (6 bases). This CDR3 has 12 residues. Germline assignment: CDR1 MNHEY and CDR2 SVGAGI. Between the trimmed V and J ends, which lost 4 bases and 4 bases, there was a span of 6 bases. The CDR3 loop reads CASSWGPDTQYF. The CDR3 DNA is TGTGCCAGCAGTTGGGGGCCAGATACGCAGTATTTT.

The V and J genes are TRBV29-1 and TRBJ1-1; D is undetermined. The CDR3 contains 11 residues. The germline V gene has CDR1 SQVTM and CDR2 ANQGSEA. V lost 8 bases to trimming and J lost 0 bases, with 7 bases between them. Written as DNA, the CDR3 is TGCAGCTATAACATGAACACTGAAGCTTTCTTT. It yields the protein CSYNMNTEAFF.

This chain joins TRBV5-1 and TRBJ1-6; 8 nucleotides agree with TRBD1. CDR3 length equals 14 residues. Per germline, CDR1 SGHRS and CDR2 YFSETQ. J gave up 7 bases and V 4 bases, and 4 bases lay outside the gene matches. As DNA, the CDR3 is TGCGCCAGCAGCGATCGACAGGGGAATTCACCCCTCCACTTT. This translates into CASSDRQGNSPLHF.

This chain connects TRBV7-2 to TRBJ2-2; 11 bases align to TRBD1. The junction had 5 bases not matched to a gene; V was cut back by 4 bases and J by 7 bases. The CDR3 is 15 amino acids. The germline gives CDR1 SGHTA, CDR2 FQGNSA. CDR3 sequence (DNA): TGTGCCAGCAGCTGGGACAGGGGGTCGGGCGGGGAGCTGTTTTTT. Translating it yields CASSWDRGSGGELFF.

This chain uses TRBV2 with TRBJ1-3; D may be TRBD1 (6 bases). The CDR3 extends over 15 amino acids. V was pared by 7 bases and J by 2 bases, with 15 bases between. Germline V gene data show CDR1 as SNHLY and CDR2 as FYNNEI. CDR3 protein: CASTMDSSAGNTIYF. The CDR3 DNA follows: TGTGCCAGCACCATGGACAGTTCGGCTGGAAACACCATATATTTT.

In nucleotides, the CDR3 is TGCAGCGTGACCGAGGGGGCGAGGACTGAAGCTTTCTTT. It specifies CSVTEGARTEAFF. The chain has TRBV29-1 and TRBJ1-1; 7 nucleotides match TRBD1. The CDR3 consists of 13 residues. Germline CDR1 and CDR2: SQVTM and ANQGSEA. The ends lost 6 bases at V and 5 bases at J; junction bases unmatched: 9.

V is TRBV18 and J is TRBJ2-2, with a tentative D call TRBD2 (5 bases). Germline CDR1 is KGHSH and CDR2 is LQKENI. This CDR3 region has 16 residues. The V end was cut by 3 bases, the J end by 1 base, with 12 bases between. The CDR3 DNA sequence: TGTGCCAGCTCACCCAAAATCCGGGGGAACACCGGGGAGCTGTTTTTT. Translation: CASSPKIRGNTGELFF.

The V call is TRBV28, the J call TRBJ1-6, with 7 bases lining up with TRBD1. CDR1 is MDHEN, CDR2 SYDVKM, per germline. The CDR3 length is 14 residues. The junction had 9 bases not matched to a gene; V was cut back by 10 bases and J by 6 bases. CDR3 DNA: TGTGCCATCCGACAGGGACAAGTTAATTCACCCCTCCACTTT. The encoded protein is CAIRQGQVNSPLHF.

The CDR3 is CASSFRVGRNTEAFF. CDR3 nucleotides: TGTGCCAGCAGCTTCCGGGTCGGACGGAACACTGAAGCTTTCTTT. The chain couples TRBV11-1 to TRBJ1-1, with D unclear. The CDR3 contains 15 residues. Trimming pared 3 bases from V and 1 base from J, leaving 12 bases between. CDR1 and CDR2 from the germline V gene are SGHAT and FQDESV (reference sequence).

This rearrangement joins TRBV19 to TRBJ1-2; TRBD1 is a possible D gene (5 bases). V was pared by 3 bases and J by 5 bases, with 7 bases between. CDR1 is LNHDA, CDR2 SQIVND, per germline (reference sequence). This CDR3 has 12 residues. CDR3 sequence (DNA): TGTGCCAGTAGTATGGGGGGGTATGGCTACACCTTC. Protein sequence: CASSMGGYGYTF.

This clone was found a few times. The J gene is TRBJ2-4, the V gene TRBV19; TRBD1 matches at 8 bases. This CDR3 region has 15 residues. After removal of 3 bases from V and 7 bases from J, the junction contained 8 bases not matched to a gene. CDR1 is LNHDA and CDR2 is SQIVND in the germline V gene (reference sequence). CDR3 coding DNA: TGTGCCAGTAGTATTGAGACAGGGGCGCGTAACATTCAGTACTTC. It codes for CASSIETGARNIQYF.

The chain employs TRBV30 and TRBJ2-5; either TRBD1 or TRBD2 may fit D (6 bases each). Germline CDR1 is GTSNPN and CDR2 is SVGIG (reference sequence). This CDR3 has 12 amino acids. V lost 1 base and J 9 bases, leaving 12 bases between the germline ends. The CDR3 DNA reads TGTGCCTGGAGTGAGGGGGGTGGGGCCCAGTACTTC. Translating it yields CAWSEGGGAQYF. Variable domain in full (rest from reference TRBV30 and TRBJ2-5): SQTIHQWPATLVQPVGSPLSLECTVEGTSNPNLYWYRQAAGRGLQLLFYSVGIGQISSEVPQNLSASRPQDRQFILSSKKLLLSDSGFYLCAWSEGGGAQYFGPGTRLLVL.

This rearrangement joins TRBV19 to TRBJ2-3; 7 nucleotides agree with TRBD1. Germline trimming cut 10 bases from V and 2 bases from J; bases unmatched to any gene: 12. Germline CDR1 and CDR2: LNHDA and SQIVND (reference sequence). The CDR3 is 15 amino acids. The CDR3 spells CATPPRDSYTDTQYF. As DNA, the CDR3 is TGTGCCACCCCCCCCCGGGACAGCTACACAGATACGCAGTATTTT.

The V and J genes are TRBV15 and TRBJ2-5, with D unresolved. The CDR3 sequence is 15 residues long. The V end was cut by 0 bases, the J end by 6 bases, with 14 bases between. Germline CDR1 LNHNV, CDR2 YYDKDF (reference sequence). CDR3 nucleotide sequence: TGTGCCACCAGCAGAGATCTTGGACCTGAGAAGACCCAGTACTTC. This translates into CATSRDLGPEKTQYF.

The chain uses TRBV2 and TRBJ1-2; D not certain. The CDR3 runs to 13 residues. Germline-derived CDR1 and CDR2 are SNHLY and FYNNEI. V shed 7 bases and J shed 8 bases, with 17 bases lying between them. CDR3 sequence (DNA): TGTGCCAGCAACGCTCCCCCTTCGGGGGGCTACACCTTC. Its translation is CASNAPPSGGYTF.

The chain recombines TRBV12-5 with TRBJ2-5, with D tentatively TRBD1 (5 bases). Trimming left V 9 bases short and J 2 bases short, with 13 bases between. CDR1 and CDR2 from the germline V gene are LGHNT and FRNRAP. CDR3 size: 13 residues. The CDR3, as DNA: TGTGCTAGCCTAGGGGCAGGGCAAGAGACCCAGTACTTC. It is translated as CASLGAGQETQYF.

This chain joins TRBV4-1 and TRBJ2-7; no definite D call. Deletions cut 2 bases from V and 3 bases from J, with 11 bases between. Germline assignment: CDR1 MGHRA and CDR2 YSYEKL. The CDR3 spans 14 residues. The CDR3 DNA reads TGCGCCAGCAGCCAATGGACGGAAGGCTACGAGCAGTACTTC. This encodes CASSQWTEGYEQYF.

DNA of the CDR3: TGTGCCAGCAGTTCAGACTCCGGGACAGGGCGTAGAGCTTTCTTT. Protein product: CASSSDSGTGRRAFF. The chain employs TRBV28 and TRBJ1-1, with 9 positions matching TRBD1. V shed 4 bases, J shed 10 bases, and the junction held 13 bases outside the gene matches. Germline assignment: CDR1 MDHEN and CDR2 SYDVKM. The CDR3 length is 15 residues.

The gene calls are TRBV7-9 and TRBJ2-1, with D possibly TRBD1 on 5 matching bases. The CDR3 contains 15 residues. V was pared by 7 bases and J by 3 bases, with 16 bases between. The germline V gene encodes CDR1 SEHNR and CDR2 FQNEAQ (reference sequence). CDR3 coding DNA: TGTGCCAGCACCCAAATTGGGCAGGGCTACAATGAGCAGTTCTTC. Amino acid sequence: CASTQIGQGYNEQFF.

V is TRBV10-2 and J is TRBJ1-6; D remains ambiguous. The V end was cut by 10 bases, the J end by 0 bases, with 13 bases between. The CDR3 covers 15 residues. Germline loops: CDR1 WSHSY, CDR2 SAAADI. The CDR3 sequence: CATRYDSSYNSPLHF. The CDR3 coding sequence is TGCGCCACCCGATATGATAGCTCCTATAATTCACCCCTCCACTTT.

The gene calls are TRBV27 and TRBJ1-2; possibly TRBD1 for D (6 bases). The CDR3 is 12 amino acids. V lost 7 bases and J 8 bases, leaving 14 bases between the germline ends. Germline loops: CDR1 MNHEY, CDR2 SMNVEV (reference sequence). The CDR3 reads CASKTGEGGYTF. CDR3 coding DNA: TGTGCCAGCAAGACAGGTGAAGGCGGCTACACCTTC.

This rearrangement joins TRBV24-1 to TRBJ1-6, with 7 nucleotides matching TRBD1. Germline V gene lookup returns CDR1 KGHDR and CDR2 SFDVKD. Germline trimming cut 10 bases from V and 7 bases from J; bases unmatched to any gene: 6. The CDR3 spans 13 residues. The CDR3 here is CATQGTANSPLHF. Written as DNA, the CDR3 is TGTGCCACACAGGGGACCGCCAATTCACCCCTCCACTTT.

The chain carries TRBV6-5 and TRBJ1-2; unclear D gene. Germline CDR1 reads MNHEY; CDR2 reads SVGAGI. Trimming cost V 2 bases and J 2 bases, with 15 bases left between them. The CDR3 is made up of 16 amino acids. The CDR3 DNA is TGTGCCAGCAGTTACGCGGGGAGCGGCAAGAACTATGGCTACACCTTC. Protein sequence: CASSYAGSGKNYGYTF.

The V call is TRBV27, the J call TRBJ1-2, with D possibly TRBD1 on 5 matching bases. The CDR3 extends over 15 amino acids. CDR1 is MNHEY and CDR2 is SMNVEV in the germline V gene (reference sequence). The V gene lost 5 bases and the J gene lost 4 bases, with 17 bases spanning the gap. CDR3: CASSPARGEGYGYTF. The CDR3 DNA reads as TGTGCCAGCAGTCCGGCCCGAGGGGAGGGCTATGGCTACACCTTC.